Following are 11 T cell receptor beta chains from one sample sequenced in a study of shared clonotypes between healthy human individuals. TCRdb's copy holds only in-frame clones and misses some; the assay was immunoSEQ multiplex PCR. This table has 2 million to 3 million clones, roughly 93% appearing once. Sample: naive CD4+ T cells from PBMCs. The subset denotes: CD45RA+ positively selected. The receptors come from a man aged 18 to 30 in good health. Some clones in this sample may be carry-over from other donors' samples.

This chain connects TRBV5-1 to TRBJ1-1; 7 nucleotides match TRBD1. The CDR3 loop spans 14 amino acids. V lost 4 bases, J lost 2 bases, and 5 bases stayed unmatched. From germline, CDR1 is SGHRS and CDR2 YFSETQ. CDR3 in DNA: TGCGCCAGCAGCCCGACAGGGCGAAACACTGAAGCTTTCTTT. It specifies CASSPTGRNTEAFF.

This chain joins TRBV7-8 and TRBJ2-1; 7 bases are a match to TRBD2. V gave up 3 bases and J gave up 5 bases; unmatched junction bases: 13. The CDR3 covers 17 residues. CDR1 is SGHVS, CDR2 FQNEAQ, per germline. CDR3 DNA: TGTGCCAGCAGCTTTGGGCGAGCTAGCGGTCTTCACAATGAGCAGTTCTTC. Protein: CASSFGRASGLHNEQFF.

The chain combines TRBV4-1 with TRBJ1-2; no clear D gene. Germline loops: CDR1 MGHRA, CDR2 YSYEKL. The CDR3 covers 15 residues. V gave up 2 bases and J gave up 8 bases, with 18 bases separating them. CDR3 coding DNA: TGCGCCAGCAGCCAACTCCCGGGAGTCAGAACCGGCTACACCTTC. This translates into CASSQLPGVRTGYTF.

V gene TRBV1 combines with J gene TRBJ1-1. TRBV1 is a known pseudogene. The CDR3 consists of 18 residues. The CDR3 DNA reads as TGCACCAGCAGCCAAGATCGGGGGGGTAGGGAGTGGTACACTGAAGCTTTCTTT. As protein: CTSSQDRGGREWYTEAFF.

The genes are TRBV28 and TRBJ1-6; TRBD1 might be the D (5 bases). Germline loops: CDR1 MDHEN, CDR2 SYDVKM. The CDR3 consists of 17 residues. V shed 5 bases and J shed 4 bases, with 18 bases lying between them. CDR3 sequence (DNA): TGTGCCAGCAGTCTAGGCGGCAGGGTGAGATATAATTCACCCCTCCACTTT. Residues: CASSLGGRVRYNSPLHF.

The V and J genes are TRBV11-2 and TRBJ2-5, with D possibly being TRBD2 (6 bases). The closer fit of TRBJ2-7 to the DNA end suggests the J call may be wrong. The germline V gene has CDR1 SGHAT and CDR2 FQNNGV. The CDR3 covers 14 residues. The CDR3 sequence: CASSLTSRAYEQYF. CDR3 nucleotides: TGTGCCAGCAGCTTGACTAGTCGGGCCTACGAGCAGTACTTC.

CDR3 in DNA: TGCAGCGTTGATGGGCAATCAGGGCAAGAGACCCAGTACTTC. Amino acids: CSVDGQSGQETQYF. This chain connects TRBV29-1 to TRBJ2-5, with D maybe TRBD1 (5 bases). The CDR3 sequence is 14 residues long. The germline V gene encodes CDR1 SQVTM and CDR2 ANQGSEA. V gave up 3 bases and J gave up 2 bases, with 13 bases separating them.

The chain couples TRBV27 to TRBJ2-6, with D perhaps TRBD2 (5 bases). Trimming pared 5 bases from V and 0 bases from J, leaving 14 bases between. This CDR3 comprises 17 residues. Germline CDR1 MNHEY, CDR2 SMNVEV (reference sequence). This CDR3 is CASSPPPGVSGANVLTF. The CDR3 DNA reads as TGTGCCAGCAGTCCACCCCCCGGGGTCTCTGGGGCCAACGTCCTGACTTTC.

Only one count was recorded for this clone. CDR3 bases: TGCGCCAGCAGTCTACAAATTGCCAGGGCCTACGAGCAGTACTTC. Its protein product is CASSLQIARAYEQYF. V is TRBV4-3 and J is TRBJ2-7, with D possibly TRBD1 on 5 matching bases. V dropped 6 bases and J dropped 2 bases, with 17 bases sitting between them. Germline V lookup: CDR1 LGHNA, CDR2 YSLEER. The CDR3 has 15 residues.

V gene TRBV28 combines with J gene TRBJ1-2; a possible D gene is TRBD1 (6 bases). The CDR3 contains 15 residues. From germline, CDR1 is MDHEN and CDR2 SYDVKM. The V end lost 10 bases, the J end lost 6 bases, and 24 bases lay between the germline ends. CDR3 DNA sequence: TGTGCCACCCTAGGGGGGCAGCCTCTGGGGCATGGCTACACCTTC. It yields the protein CATLGGQPLGHGYTF.

V and J are TRBV7-3 and TRBJ2-1; D assignment may be TRBD1 or TRBD2 (5 bases each). The V and J ends lost 5 bases and 6 bases respectively, with 20 bases between them. This CDR3 spans 16 amino acids. In germline, CDR1 is SGHTA, CDR2 FQGTGA. The CDR3 region is CASSAPQGERGNEQFF. CDR3 bases: TGTGCCAGCAGCGCACCCCAAGGGGAGAGGGGCAATGAGCAGTTCTTC. Combining the CDR3 with reference TRBV7-3 and TRBJ2-1 gives the whole variable domain GAGVSQTPSNKVTEKGKYVELRCDPISGHTALYWYRQSLGQGPEFLIYFQGTGAADDSGLPNDRFFAVRPEGSVSTLKIQRTERGDSAVYLCASSAPQGERGNEQFFGPGTRLTVL.